This T cell receptor (beta chain) derives from a study of CD8 T cells in ankylosing spondylitis. Findings and limits, study-wide: It appeared that ankylosing spondylitis blood was characterized by a TCR beta motif of several highly homologous variants.

Germline V lookup: CDR1 ENHRY, CDR2 SYGVKD. V trimming: 0 bases; J trimming: 3 bases; junction bases outside the gene matches: 5. This CDR3 contains 15 residues. As for this clonotype: Its antigen is still unknown.

MiXCR was run by TCRdb on the 5' RACE reads, yielding one entry per CDR3 protein. The table has under 250,000 distinct CDR3 sequences, around 32% seen once. The sequencing sample was made of blood, either unsorted or a sorted T cell fraction (not recorded which). This receptor was identified in a male donor with ankylosing spondylitis or in good health (not recorded which). The rearrangement uses TRBV10-3 and TRBJ2-7, with 7 bases aligning to TRBD2. CDR3: CAISESSGAHYEQYF. The CDR3 bases are TGTGCCATCAGTGAGTCGAGCGGGGCACACTACGAGCAGTACTTC.